This T cell receptor (beta chain) was identified during a study of CD8+ T cells in alopecia areata. Study results and caveats: Scalp samples also contribute reads from the resident alphabeta T cells found in normal skin.

V gave up 0 bases and J gave up 8 bases, with 17 bases separating them. This CDR3 spans 16 amino acids. From germline, CDR1 is MNHEY and CDR2 SVGAGI. As to treatment: oral pan-JAK inhibitor, 5-10 mg twice daily. The sample holds a few counts of this clone. Its antigen is currently unknown. Sequencing relied on a cDNA template that was reverse transcribed from extracted RNA. TCRdb's copy holds only in-frame clones and misses some; the assay was immunoSEQ multiplex PCR. This table holds over 150,000 clones, about 55% found once. This specimen consisted of CD8+ T cells sorted from blood, obtained at week 24, from a patient treated with tofacitinib. This TCR was recovered from a human donor with alopecia areata. The genes are TRBV6-5 and TRBJ2-1; unclear D gene. The CDR3 bases are TGTGCCAGCAGTTACTCAGGTGGGCATGTAACCCATGAGCAGTTCTTC. It is translated as CASSYSGGHVTHEQFF.